The T cell receptor (beta chain) described here comes from a study of T-cell reconstitution after alpha-beta-depleted transplantation in children. The germline gives CDR1 SGDLS, CDR2 YYNGEE. Trimming removed 5 bases at V and 9 bases at J, with 15 bases between. The CDR3 loop spans 13 amino acids. General study results and limits: Some patients owed their high day-60 TCRbeta diversity to surviving recipient T cells and thymic progenitors.

Preparing the TCRbeta library involved the use of unique molecular identifiers. MiXCR, run by TCRdb on the PCR reads, gives a single entry per CDR3 protein. The sample comprises about 100,000 distinct CDR3 sequences, roughly 7.6% of which are singletons, and approximately 16% rests with the top ten. A note on this clonotype: Its antigen remains unknown.

The chain recombines TRBV9 with TRBJ2-1; either TRBD1 or TRBD2 may fit D (5 bases each). The TCR originated in a boy aged 2 to 10 with acute lymphoblastic leukemia, due to receive a stem cell transplant. The specimen was PBMCs, collected before TCRalphabeta/CD19-depleted stem cell transplant. Written as DNA, the CDR3 is TGTGCCAGCAGTACTTGGTCAGGGACTGAGCAGTTCTTC. Translation gives CASSTWSGTEQFF. Full variable domain (remainder filled in from reference TRBV9 and TRBJ2-1): DSGVTQTPKHLITATGQRVTLRCSPRSGDLSVYWYQQSLDQGLQFLIQYYNGEERAKGNILERFSAQQFPDLHSELNLSSLELGDSALYFCASSTWSGTEQFFGPGTRLTVL.